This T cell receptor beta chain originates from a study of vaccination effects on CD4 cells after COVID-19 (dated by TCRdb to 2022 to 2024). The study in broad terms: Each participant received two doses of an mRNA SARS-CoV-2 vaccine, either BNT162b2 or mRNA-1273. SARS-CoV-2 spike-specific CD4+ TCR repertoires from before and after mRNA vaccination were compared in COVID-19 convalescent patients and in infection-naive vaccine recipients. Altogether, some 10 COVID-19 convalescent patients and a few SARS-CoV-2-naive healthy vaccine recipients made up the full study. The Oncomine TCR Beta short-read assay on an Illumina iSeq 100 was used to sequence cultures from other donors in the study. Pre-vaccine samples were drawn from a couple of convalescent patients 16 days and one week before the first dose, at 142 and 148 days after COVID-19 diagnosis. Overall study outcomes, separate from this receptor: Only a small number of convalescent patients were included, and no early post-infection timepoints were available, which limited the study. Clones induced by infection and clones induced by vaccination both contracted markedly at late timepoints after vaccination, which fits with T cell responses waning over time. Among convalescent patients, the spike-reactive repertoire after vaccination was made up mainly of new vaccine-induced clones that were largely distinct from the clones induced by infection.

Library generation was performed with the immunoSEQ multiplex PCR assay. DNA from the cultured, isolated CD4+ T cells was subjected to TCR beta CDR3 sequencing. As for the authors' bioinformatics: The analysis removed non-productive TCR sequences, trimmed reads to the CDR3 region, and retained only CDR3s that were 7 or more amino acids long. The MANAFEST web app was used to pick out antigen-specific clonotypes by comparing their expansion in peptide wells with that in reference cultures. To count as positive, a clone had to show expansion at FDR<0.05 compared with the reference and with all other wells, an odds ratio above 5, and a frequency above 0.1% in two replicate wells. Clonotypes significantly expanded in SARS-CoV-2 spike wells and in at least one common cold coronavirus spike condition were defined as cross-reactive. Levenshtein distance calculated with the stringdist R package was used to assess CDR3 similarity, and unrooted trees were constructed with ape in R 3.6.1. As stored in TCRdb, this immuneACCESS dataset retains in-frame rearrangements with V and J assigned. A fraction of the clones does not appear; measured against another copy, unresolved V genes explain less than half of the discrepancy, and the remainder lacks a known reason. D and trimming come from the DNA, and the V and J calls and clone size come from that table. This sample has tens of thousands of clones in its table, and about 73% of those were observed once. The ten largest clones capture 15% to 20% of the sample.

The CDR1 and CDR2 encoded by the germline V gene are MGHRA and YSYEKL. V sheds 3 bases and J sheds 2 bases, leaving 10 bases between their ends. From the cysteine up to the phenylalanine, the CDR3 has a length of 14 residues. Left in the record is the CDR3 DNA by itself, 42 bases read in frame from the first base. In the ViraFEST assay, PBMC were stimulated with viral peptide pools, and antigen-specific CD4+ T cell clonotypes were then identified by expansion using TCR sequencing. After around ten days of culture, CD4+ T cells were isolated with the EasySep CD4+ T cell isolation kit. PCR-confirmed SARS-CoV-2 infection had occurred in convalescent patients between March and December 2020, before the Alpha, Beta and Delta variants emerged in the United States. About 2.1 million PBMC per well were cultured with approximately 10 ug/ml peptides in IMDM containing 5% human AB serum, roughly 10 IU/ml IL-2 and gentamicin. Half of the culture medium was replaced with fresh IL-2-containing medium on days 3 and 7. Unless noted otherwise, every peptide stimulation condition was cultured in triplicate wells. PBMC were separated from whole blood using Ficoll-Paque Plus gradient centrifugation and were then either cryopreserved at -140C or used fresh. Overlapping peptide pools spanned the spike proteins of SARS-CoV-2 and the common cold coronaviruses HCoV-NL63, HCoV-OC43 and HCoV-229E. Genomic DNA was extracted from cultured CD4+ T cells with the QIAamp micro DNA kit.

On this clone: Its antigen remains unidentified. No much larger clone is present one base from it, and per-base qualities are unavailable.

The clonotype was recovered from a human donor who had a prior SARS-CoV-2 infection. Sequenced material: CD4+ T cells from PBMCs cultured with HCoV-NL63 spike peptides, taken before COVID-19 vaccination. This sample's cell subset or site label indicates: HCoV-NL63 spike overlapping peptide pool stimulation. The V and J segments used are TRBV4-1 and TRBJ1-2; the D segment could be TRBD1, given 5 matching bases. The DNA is TGCGCCAGCAGCCATCAGGGACGAAACTATGGCTACACCTTC. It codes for CASSHQGRNYGYTF.